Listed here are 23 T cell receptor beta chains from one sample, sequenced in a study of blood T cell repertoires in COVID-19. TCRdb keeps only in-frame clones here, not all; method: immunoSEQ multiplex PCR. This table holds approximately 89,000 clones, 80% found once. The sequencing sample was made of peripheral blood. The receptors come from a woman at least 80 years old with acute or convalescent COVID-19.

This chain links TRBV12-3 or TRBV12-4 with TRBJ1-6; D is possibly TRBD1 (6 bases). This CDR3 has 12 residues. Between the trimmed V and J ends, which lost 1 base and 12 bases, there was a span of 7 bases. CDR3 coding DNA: TGTGCCAGCAGTTTAGGGGGGCTACCCCTCCACTTT. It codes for CASSLGGLPLHF.

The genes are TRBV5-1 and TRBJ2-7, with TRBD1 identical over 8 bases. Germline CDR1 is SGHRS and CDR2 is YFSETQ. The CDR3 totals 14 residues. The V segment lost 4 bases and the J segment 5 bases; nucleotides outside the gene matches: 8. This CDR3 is CASSRRDRGDEQYF. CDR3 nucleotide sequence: TGCGCCAGCAGCCGCCGCGACAGGGGCGACGAGCAGTACTTC.

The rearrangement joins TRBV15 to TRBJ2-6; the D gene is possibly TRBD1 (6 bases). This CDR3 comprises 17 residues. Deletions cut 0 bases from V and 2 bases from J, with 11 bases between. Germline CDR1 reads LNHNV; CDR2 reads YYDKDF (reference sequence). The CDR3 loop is CATSRESGGAGANVLTF. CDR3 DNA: TGTGCCACCAGCAGAGAATCTGGGGGCGCTGGGGCCAACGTCCTGACTTTC. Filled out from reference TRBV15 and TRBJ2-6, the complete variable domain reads DAMVIQNPRYQVTQFGKPVTLSCSQTLNHNVMYWYQQKSSQAPKLLFHYYDKDFNNEADTPDNFQSRRPNTSFCFLDIRSPGLGDTAMYLCATSRESGGAGANVLTFGAGSRLTVL.

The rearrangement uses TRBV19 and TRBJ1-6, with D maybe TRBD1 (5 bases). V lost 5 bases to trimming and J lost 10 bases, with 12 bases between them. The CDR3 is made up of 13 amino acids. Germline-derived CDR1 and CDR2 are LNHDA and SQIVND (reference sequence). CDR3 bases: TGTGCCAGTAGTCTCCTGACAGAATCACCCCTCCACTTT. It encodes CASSLLTESPLHF.

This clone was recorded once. This CDR3 is CASSLVVYTGELFF. CDR3 in DNA: TGTGCCAGCAGCTTAGTTGTGTATACCGGGGAGCTGTTTTTT. This chain connects TRBV7-2 to TRBJ2-2; D gene unclear. V was pared by 1 base and J by 5 bases, with 8 bases between. Germline loops: CDR1 SGHTA, CDR2 FQGNSA. The CDR3 is made up of 14 amino acids.

CDR3 sequence (DNA): TGTGCCAGCAGGACGGGACAGGGGGCTTCCTACGAGCAGTACTTC. It yields the protein CASRTGQGASYEQYF. The chain joins TRBV2 to TRBJ2-7; 12 nucleotides align to TRBD1. After removal of 6 bases from V and 1 base from J, the junction contained 4 bases not matched to a gene. CDR3 size: 15 residues. Germline assignment: CDR1 SNHLY and CDR2 FYNNEI.

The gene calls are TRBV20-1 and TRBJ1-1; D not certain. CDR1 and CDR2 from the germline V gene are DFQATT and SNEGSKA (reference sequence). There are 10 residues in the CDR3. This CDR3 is CSGMNTEAFF. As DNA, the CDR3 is TGCAGCGGGATGAACACTGAAGCTTTCTTT.

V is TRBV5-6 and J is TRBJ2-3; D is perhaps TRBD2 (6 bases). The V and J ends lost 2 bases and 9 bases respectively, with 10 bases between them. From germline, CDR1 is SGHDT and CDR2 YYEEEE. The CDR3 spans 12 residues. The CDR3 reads CASSFGTGTQYF. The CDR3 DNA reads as TGTGCCAGCAGCTTCGGGACTGGAACGCAGTATTTT.

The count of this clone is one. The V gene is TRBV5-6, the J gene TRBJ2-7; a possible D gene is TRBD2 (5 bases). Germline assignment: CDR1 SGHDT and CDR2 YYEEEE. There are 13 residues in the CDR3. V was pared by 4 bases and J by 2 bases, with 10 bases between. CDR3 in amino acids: CASSKGSPYEQYF. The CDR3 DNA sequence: TGTGCCAGCAGCAAAGGGAGCCCCTACGAGCAGTACTTC.

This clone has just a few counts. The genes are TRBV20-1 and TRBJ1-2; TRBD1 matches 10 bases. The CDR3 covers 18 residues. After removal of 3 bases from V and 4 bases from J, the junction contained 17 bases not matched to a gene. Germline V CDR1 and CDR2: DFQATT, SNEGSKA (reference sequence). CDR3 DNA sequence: TGCAGTGCTAGTTGGGTGGGACAGGGGCACTTGGGCGGCTATGGCTACACCTTC. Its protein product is CSASWVGQGHLGGYGYTF.

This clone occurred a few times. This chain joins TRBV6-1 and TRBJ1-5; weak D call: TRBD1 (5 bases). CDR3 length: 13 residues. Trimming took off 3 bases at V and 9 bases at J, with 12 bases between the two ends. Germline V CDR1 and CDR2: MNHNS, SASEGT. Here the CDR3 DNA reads TGTGCCAGCAGTGAGCCAGGGTGGCGGCCCCAGCATTTT. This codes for CASSEPGWRPQHF.

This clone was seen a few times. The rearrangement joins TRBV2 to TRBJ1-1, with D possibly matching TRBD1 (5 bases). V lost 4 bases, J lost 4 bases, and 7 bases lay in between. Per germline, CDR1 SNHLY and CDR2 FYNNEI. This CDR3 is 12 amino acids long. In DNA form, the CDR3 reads TGTGCCAGCAGTGTTCAGGGCACTGAAGCTTTCTTT. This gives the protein CASSVQGTEAFF.

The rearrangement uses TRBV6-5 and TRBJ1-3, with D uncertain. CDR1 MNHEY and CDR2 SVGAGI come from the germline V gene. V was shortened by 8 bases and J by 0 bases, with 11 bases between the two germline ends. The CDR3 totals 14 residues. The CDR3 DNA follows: TGTGCCAGCCGAGACAACCACTCTGGAAACACCATATATTTT. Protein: CASRDNHSGNTIYF.

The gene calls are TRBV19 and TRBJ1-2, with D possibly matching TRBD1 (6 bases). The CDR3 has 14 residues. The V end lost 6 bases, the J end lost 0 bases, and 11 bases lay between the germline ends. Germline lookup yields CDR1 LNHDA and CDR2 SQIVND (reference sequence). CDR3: CASRMGHANYGYTF. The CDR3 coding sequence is TGTGCCAGTAGAATGGGACATGCTAACTATGGCTACACCTTC.

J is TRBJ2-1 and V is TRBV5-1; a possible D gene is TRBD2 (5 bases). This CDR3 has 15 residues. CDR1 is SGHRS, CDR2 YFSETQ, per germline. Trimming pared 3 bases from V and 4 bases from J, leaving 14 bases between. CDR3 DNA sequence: TGCGCCAGCAGCTATAGCGAAACTCCTTACAATGAGCAGTTCTTC. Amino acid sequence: CASSYSETPYNEQFF.

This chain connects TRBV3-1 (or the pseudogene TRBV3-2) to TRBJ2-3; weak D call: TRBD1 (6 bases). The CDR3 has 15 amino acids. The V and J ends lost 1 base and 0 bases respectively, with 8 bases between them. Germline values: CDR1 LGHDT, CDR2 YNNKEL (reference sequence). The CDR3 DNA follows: TGTGCCAGCAGCCAAGTTGGACAGAGCACAGATACGCAGTATTTT. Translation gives CASSQVGQSTDTQYF.

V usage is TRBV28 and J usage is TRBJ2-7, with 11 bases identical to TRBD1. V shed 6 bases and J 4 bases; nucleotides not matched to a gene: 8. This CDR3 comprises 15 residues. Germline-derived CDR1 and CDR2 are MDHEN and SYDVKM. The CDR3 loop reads CASSRGQGAFYEQYF. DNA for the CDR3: TGTGCCAGCAGCCGAGGACAGGGGGCGTTTTACGAGCAGTACTTC.

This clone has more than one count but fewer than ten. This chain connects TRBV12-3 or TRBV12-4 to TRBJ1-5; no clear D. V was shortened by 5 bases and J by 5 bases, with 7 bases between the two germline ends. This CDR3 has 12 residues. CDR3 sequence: CASSEQHQPQHF. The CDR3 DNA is TGTGCCAGCAGTGAACAGCATCAGCCCCAGCATTTT.

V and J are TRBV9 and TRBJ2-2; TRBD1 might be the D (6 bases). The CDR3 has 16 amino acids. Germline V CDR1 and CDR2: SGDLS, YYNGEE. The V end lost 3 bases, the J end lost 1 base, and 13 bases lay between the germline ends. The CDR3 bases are TGTGCCAGCAGCGCCGGACAGCTGATGAACACCGGGGAGCTGTTTTTT. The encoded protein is CASSAGQLMNTGELFF.

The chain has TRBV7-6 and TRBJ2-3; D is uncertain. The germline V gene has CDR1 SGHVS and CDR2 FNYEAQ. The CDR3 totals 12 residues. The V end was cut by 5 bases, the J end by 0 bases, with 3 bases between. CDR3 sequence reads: CASSTSTDTQYF. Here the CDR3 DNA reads TGTGCCAGCAGCACTAGCACAGATACGCAGTATTTT.

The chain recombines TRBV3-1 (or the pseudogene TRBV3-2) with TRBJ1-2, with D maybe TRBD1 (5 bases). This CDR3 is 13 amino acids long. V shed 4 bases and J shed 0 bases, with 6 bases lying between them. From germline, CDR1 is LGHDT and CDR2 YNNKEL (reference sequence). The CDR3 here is CASSPTANYGYTF. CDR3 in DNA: TGTGCCAGCAGCCCGACAGCTAACTATGGCTACACCTTC.

The CDR3 DNA sequence: TGTGCCAGCAGCCAAGCGCGGCTCTACAATGAGCAGTTCTTC. It yields the protein CASSQARLYNEQFF. This chain connects TRBV3-1 (or the pseudogene TRBV3-2) to TRBJ2-1; D is ambiguous. The CDR3 length is 14 residues. Trimming removed 1 base from V and 3 bases from J, with 7 bases in between. Germline-derived CDR1 and CDR2 are LGHDT and YNNKEL (reference sequence).

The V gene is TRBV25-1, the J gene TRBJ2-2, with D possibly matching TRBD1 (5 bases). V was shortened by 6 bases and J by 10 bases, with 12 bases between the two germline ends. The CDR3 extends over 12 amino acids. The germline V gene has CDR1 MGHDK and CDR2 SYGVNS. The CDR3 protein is CASSGHAPELFF. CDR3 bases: TGTGCCAGCAGCGGACACGCCCCGGAGCTGTTTTTT.